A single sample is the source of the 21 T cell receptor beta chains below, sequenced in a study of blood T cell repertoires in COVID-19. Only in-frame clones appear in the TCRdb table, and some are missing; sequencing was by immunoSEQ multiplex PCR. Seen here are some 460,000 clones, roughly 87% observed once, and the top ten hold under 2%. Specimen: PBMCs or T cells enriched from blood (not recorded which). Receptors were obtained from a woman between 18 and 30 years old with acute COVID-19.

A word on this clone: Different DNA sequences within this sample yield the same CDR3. For the CDR3, the DNA is TGTGCCAGCAGTTTGACGGGTAACTATGGCTACACCTTC. Translated: CASSLTGNYGYTF. The chain joins TRBV27 to TRBJ1-2; D gene unclear. Trimming pared 3 bases from V and 1 base from J, leaving 6 bases between. Per germline, CDR1 MNHEY and CDR2 SMNVEV (reference sequence). This CDR3 is built from 13 residues.

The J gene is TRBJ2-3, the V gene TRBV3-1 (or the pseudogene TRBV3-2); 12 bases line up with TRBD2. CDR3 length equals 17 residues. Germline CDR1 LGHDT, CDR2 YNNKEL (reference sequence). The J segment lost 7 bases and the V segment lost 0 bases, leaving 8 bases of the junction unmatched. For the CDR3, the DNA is TGTGCCAGCAGCCAAGAAAGGGCTAGCGGGGGGGGGAATACGCAGTATTTT. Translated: CASSQERASGGGNTQYF.

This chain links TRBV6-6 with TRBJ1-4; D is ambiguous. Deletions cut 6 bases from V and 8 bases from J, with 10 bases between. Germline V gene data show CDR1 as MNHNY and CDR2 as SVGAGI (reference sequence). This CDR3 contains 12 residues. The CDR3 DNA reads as TGTGCCAGCAGCCCACGGCGGGAAAAACTGTTTTTT. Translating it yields CASSPRREKLFF.

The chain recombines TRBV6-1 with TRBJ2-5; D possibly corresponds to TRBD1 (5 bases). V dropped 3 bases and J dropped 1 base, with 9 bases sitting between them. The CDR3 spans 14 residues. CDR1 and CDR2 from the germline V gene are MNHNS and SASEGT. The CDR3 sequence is CASSERQFQETQYF. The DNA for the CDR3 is TGTGCCAGCAGTGAGAGACAGTTCCAAGAGACCCAGTACTTC.

This CDR3 reads CASSLRTNEKLFF. CDR3 coding DNA: TGTGCCAGCAGCTTACGAACTAATGAAAAACTGTTTTTT. The chain has TRBV11-3 and TRBJ1-4; D gene uncertain. Germline V gene lookup returns CDR1 SGHNT and CDR2 YENEEA. The CDR3 runs 13 residues. Between the trimmed V and J ends, which lost 2 bases and 1 base, there was a span of 2 bases. Supplemented by reference TRBV11-3 and TRBJ1-4, the full variable domain reads EAGVVQSPRYKIIEKKQPVAFWCNPISGHNTLYWYLQNLGQGPELLIRYENEEAVDDSQLPKDRFSAERLKGVDSTLKIQPAELGDSAVYLCASSLRTNEKLFFGSGTQLSVL.

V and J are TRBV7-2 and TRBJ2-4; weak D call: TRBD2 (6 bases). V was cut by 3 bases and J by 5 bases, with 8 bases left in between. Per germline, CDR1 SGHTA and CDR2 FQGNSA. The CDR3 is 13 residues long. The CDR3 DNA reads TGTGCCAGCAGCTTTAGCGGAGAAAACATTCAGTACTTC. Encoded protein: CASSFSGENIQYF.

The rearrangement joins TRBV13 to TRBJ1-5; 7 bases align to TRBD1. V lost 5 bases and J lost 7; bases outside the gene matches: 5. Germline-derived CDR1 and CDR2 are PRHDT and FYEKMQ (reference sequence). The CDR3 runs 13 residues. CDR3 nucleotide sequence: TGTGCCAGCAGCCAAGGGGGCGGGCAGCCCCAGCATTTT. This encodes CASSQGGGQPQHF.

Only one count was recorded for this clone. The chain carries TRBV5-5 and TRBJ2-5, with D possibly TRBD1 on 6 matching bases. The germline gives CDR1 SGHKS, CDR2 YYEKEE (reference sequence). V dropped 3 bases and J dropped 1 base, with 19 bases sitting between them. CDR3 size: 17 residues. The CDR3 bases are TGTGCCAGCAGCTCAGACAGGAGCACTATCGTCCAAGAGACCCAGTACTTC. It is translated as CASSSDRSTIVQETQYF.

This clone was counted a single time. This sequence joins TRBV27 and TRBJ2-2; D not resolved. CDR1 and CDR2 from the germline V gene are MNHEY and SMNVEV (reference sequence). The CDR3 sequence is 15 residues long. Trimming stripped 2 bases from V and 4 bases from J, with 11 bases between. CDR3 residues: CASSLTPWATGELFF. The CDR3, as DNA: TGTGCCAGCAGTTTAACCCCCTGGGCCACCGGGGAGCTGTTTTTT.

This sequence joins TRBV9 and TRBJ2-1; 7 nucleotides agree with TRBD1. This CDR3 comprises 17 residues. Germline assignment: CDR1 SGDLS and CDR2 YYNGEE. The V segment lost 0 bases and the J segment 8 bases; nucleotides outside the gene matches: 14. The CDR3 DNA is TGTGCCAGCAGCGTAGCTCTCATTGGACCAGGGGGTTATGAGCAGTTCTTC. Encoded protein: CASSVALIGPGGYEQFF.

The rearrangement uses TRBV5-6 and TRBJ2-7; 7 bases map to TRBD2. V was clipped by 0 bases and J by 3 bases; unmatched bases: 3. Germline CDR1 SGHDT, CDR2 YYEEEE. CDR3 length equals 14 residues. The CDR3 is CASSLAGLHYEQYF. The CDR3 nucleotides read TGTGCCAGCAGCTTGGCGGGACTACACTACGAGCAGTACTTC. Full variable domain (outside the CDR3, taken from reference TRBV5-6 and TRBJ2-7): DAGVTQSPTHLIKTRGQQVTLRCSPKSGHDTVSWYQQALGQGPQFIFQYYEEEERQRGNFPDRFSGHQFPNYSSELNVNALLLGDSALYLCASSLAGLHYEQYFGPGTRLTVT.

CDR3 DNA sequence: TGTGCCAGCGGCGGGGGTTTTTACAATGAGCAGTTCTTC. Encoded protein: CASGGGFYNEQFF. This chain joins TRBV3-1 (or the pseudogene TRBV3-2) and TRBJ2-1, with 7 nucleotides matching TRBD2. V gave up 8 bases and J gave up 4 bases; unmatched junction bases: 5. Germline CDR1 and CDR2: LGHDT and YNNKEL (reference sequence). This CDR3 region has 13 residues.

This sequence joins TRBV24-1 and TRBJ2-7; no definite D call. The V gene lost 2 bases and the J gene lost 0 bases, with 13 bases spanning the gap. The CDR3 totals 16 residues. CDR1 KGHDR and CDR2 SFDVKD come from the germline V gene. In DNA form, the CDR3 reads TGTGCCACCAGTGATTCCGAGCTACAGTACTCCTACGAGCAGTACTTC. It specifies CATSDSELQYSYEQYF.

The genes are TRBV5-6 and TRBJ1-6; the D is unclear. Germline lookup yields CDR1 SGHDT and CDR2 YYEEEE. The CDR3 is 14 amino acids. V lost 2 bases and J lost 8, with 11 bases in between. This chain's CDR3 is CASSFMRWDSPLHF. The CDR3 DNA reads TGTGCCAGCAGCTTCATGCGGTGGGATTCACCCCTCCACTTT. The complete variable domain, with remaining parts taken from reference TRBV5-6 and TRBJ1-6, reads DAGVTQSPTHLIKTRGQQVTLRCSPKSGHDTVSWYQQALGQGPQFIFQYYEEEERQRGNFPDRFSGHQFPNYSSELNVNALLLGDSALYLCASSFMRWDSPLHFGNGTRLTVT.

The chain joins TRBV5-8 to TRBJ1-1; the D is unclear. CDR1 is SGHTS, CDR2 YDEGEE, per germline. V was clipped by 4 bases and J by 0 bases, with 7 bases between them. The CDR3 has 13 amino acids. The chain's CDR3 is CASSPSVNTEAFF. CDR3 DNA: TGTGCCAGCAGCCCCTCAGTGAACACTGAAGCTTTCTTT.

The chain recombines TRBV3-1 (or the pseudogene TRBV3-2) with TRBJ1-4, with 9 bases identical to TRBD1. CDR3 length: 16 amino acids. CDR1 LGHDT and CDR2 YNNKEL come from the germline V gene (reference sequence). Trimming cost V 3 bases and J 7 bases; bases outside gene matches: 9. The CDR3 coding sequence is TGTGCCAGCAGCCAGGATTCGACAGGGGGGGCTGAAAAACTGTTTTTT. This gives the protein CASSQDSTGGAEKLFF.

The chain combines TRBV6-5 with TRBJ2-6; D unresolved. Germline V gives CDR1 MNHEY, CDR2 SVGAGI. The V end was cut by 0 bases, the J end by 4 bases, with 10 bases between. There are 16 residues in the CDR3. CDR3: CASSYSIDPGANVLTF. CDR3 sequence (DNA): TGTGCCAGCAGTTACTCGATAGATCCCGGGGCCAACGTCCTGACTTTC.

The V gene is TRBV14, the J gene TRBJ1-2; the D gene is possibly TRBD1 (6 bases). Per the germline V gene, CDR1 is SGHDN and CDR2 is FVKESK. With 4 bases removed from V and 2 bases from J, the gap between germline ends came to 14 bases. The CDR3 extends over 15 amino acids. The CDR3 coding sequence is TGTGCCAGCAGCCCCAGGGGTTCGGGGAACTATGGCTACACCTTC. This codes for CASSPRGSGNYGYTF.

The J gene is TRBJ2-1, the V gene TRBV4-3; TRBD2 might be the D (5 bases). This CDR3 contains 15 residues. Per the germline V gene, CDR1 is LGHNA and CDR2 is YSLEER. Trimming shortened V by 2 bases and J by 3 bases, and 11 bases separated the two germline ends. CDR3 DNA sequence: TGCGCCAGCAGCCAAATGCCCGAGGGCTACAATGAGCAGTTCTTC. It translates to CASSQMPEGYNEQFF.

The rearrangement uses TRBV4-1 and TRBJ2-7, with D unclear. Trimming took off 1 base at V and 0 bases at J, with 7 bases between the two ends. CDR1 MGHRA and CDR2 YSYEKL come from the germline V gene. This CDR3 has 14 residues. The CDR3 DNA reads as TGCGCCAGCAGCCAAGGTACAGCCTCCTACGAGCAGTACTTC. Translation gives CASSQGTASYEQYF.

In DNA form, the CDR3 reads TGTGCCAGCAGCTTAAGTACTGCACCCTCCTACGAGCAGTACTTC. It is translated as CASSLSTAPSYEQYF. This rearrangement joins TRBV11-2 to TRBJ2-7, with D hard to call. CDR1 and CDR2 from the germline V gene are SGHAT and FQNNGV. The CDR3 length is 15 residues. V was shortened by 2 bases and J by 0 bases, with 11 bases between the two germline ends. Looking up the rest from reference TRBV11-2 and TRBJ2-7 gives the full variable domain: EAGVAQSPRYKIIEKRQSVAFWCNPISGHATLYWYQQILGQGPKLLIQFQNNGVVDDSQLPKDRFSAERLKGVDSTLKIQPAKLEDSAVYLCASSLSTAPSYEQYFGPGTRLTVT.